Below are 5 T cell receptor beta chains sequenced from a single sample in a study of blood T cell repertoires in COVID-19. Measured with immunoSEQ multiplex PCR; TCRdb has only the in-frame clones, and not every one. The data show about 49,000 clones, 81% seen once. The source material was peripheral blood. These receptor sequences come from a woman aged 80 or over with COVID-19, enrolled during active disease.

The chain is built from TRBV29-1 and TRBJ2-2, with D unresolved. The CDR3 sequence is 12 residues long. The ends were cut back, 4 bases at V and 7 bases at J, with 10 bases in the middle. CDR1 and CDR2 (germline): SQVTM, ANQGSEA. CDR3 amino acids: CSVGEANGELFF. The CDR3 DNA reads TGCAGCGTTGGAGAAGCCAACGGGGAGCTGTTTTTT.

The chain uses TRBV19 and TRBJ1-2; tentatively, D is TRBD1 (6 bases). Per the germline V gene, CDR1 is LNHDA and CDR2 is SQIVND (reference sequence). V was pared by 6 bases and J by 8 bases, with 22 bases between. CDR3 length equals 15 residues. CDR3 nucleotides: TGTGCCAGTAGCCCCCCAACGGGGGGGGGCGTCGGCTACACCTTC. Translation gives CASSPPTGGGVGYTF.

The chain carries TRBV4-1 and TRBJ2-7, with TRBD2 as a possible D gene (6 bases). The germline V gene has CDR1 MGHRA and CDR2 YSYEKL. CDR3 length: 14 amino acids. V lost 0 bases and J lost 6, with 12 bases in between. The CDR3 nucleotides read TGCGCCAGCAGCCAAGATTGGGCGGGGAGCGAGCAGTACTTC. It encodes CASSQDWAGSEQYF.

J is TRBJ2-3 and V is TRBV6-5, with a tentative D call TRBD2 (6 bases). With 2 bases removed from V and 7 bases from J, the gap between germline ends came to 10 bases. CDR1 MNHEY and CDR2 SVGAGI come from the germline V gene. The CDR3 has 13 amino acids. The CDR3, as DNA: TGTGCCAGCAGTTACGGCGGGACTTATACGCAGTATTTT. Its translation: CASSYGGTYTQYF.

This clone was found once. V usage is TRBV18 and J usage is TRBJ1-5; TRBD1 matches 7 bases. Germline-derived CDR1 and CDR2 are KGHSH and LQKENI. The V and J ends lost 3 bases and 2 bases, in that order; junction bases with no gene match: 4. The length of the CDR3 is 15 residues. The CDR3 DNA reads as TGTGCCAGCTCACCGCACAGGGGAGGCAATCAGCCCCAGCATTTT. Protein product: CASSPHRGGNQPQHF.